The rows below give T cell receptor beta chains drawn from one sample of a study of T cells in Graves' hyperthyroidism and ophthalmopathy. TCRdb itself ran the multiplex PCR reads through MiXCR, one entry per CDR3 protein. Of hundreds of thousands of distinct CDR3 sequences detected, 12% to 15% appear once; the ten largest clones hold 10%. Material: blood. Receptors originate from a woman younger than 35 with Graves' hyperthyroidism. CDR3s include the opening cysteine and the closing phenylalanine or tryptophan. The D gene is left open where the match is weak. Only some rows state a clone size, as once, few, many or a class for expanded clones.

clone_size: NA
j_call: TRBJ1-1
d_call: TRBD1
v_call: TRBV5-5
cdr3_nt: TGTGCCAGCAACCGCCGACAGGGGGGTCGGACTGAAGCTTTCTTT
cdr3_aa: CASNRRQGGRTEAFF

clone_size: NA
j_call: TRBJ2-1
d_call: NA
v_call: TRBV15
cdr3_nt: TGTGCCACCAGCAGAGATCCCTTGGAGCAGTTCTTC
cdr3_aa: CATSRDPLEQFF

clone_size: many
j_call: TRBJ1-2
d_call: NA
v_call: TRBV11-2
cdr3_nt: TGTGCCAGCAGCTTATCCAGGGATGACTATGGCTACACCTTC
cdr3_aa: CASSLSRDDYGYTF

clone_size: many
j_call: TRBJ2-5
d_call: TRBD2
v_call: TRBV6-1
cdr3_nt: TGTGCCAGCAGTGGGACTAGCGGGAGGCCAGAGACCCAGTACTTC
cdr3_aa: CASSGTSGRPETQYF

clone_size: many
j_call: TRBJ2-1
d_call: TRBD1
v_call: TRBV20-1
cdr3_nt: TGCAGTGCTAAACCCGGGACAGGGACCTACAATGAGCAGTTCTTC
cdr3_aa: CSAKPGTGTYNEQFF

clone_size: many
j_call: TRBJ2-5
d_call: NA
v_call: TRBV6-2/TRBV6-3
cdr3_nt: TGTGCCAGCAGTCATTTCGACCGTACCCAGTACTTC
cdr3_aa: CASSHFDRTQYF

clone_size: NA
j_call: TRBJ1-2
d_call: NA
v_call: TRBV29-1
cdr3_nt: TGCAGCGTTGATCTCTCTGGGATAGACACCTTC
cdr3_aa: CSVDLSGIDTF

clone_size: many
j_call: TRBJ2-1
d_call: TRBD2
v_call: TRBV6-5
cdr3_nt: TGTGCCAGCAGTTACTCGCCTAGCGGACTTTACAATGAGCAGTTCTTC
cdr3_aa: CASSYSPSGLYNEQFF

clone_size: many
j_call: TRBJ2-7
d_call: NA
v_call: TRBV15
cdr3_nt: TGTGCCACCAGCAGAGAGGCCGGAAACTACGAGCAGTACTTC
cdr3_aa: CATSREAGNYEQYF

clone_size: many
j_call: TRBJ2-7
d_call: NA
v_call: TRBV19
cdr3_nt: TGTGCCAGTAGGCCGCAAGGACGGTTCTACGAGCAGTACTTC
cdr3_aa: CASRPQGRFYEQYF

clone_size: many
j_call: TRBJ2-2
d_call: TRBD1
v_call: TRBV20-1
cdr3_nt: TGCAGTGCCAGGCGGGACAGGGCGAACACCGGGGAGCTGTTTTTT
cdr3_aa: CSARRDRANTGELFF

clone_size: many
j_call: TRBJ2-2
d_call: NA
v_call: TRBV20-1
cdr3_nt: TGCAACACGGGCGGCGTAACGAACACCGGGGAGCTGTTTTTT
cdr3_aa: CNTGGVTNTGELFF

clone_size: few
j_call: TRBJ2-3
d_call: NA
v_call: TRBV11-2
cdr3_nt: TGTGCCAGCAGCTTAAGGGTCCCCCCGGACTATTCCTTAGATACGCAGTATTTT
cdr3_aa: CASSLRVPPDYSLDTQYF

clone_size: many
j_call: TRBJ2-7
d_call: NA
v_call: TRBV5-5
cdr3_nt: TGTGCCAGCAGCTTGGACTTTCTAGCGACGAATTACGAGCAGTACTTC
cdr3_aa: CASSLDFLATNYEQYF

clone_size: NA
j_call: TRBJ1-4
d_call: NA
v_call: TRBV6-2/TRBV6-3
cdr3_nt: TGTGCCAGCAGCTCACGCAAGTATAATGAAAAACTGTTTTTT
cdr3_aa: CASSSRKYNEKLFF

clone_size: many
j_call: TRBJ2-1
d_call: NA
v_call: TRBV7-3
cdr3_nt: TGTGCCAGCAGCTTAGGGGGGTCCCACAATGAGCAGTTCTTC
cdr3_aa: CASSLGGSHNEQFF

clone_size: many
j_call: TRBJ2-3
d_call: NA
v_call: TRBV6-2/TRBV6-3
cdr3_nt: TGTGCCAGCAGTACCCTCGGTCGGGGTACGCAGTATTTT
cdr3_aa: CASSTLGRGTQYF

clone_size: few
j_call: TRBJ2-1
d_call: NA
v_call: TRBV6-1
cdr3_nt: TGTGCCAGCAGTCGATCGGCCAGCCACAATGAGCAGTTCTTC
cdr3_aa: CASSRSASHNEQFF

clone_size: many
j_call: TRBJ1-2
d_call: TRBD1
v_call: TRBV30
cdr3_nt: TGTGCCTGGCTTTCGGACAGGGCGGTTGGCTACACCTTC
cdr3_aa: CAWLSDRAVGYTF

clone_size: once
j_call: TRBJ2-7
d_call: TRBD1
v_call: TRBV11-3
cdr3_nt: TGTGCCAGCAGCACCCCCAGGACAGGGACCTACGAGCAGTACTTC
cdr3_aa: CASSTPRTGTYEQYF

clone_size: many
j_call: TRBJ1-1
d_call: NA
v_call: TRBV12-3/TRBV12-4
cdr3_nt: TGTGCCAGCACCCCGGACAGTACGAACACTGAAGCTTTCTTT
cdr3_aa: CASTPDSTNTEAFF

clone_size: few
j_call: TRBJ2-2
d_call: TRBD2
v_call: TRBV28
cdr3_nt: TGTGCCAGCAGTACCCTAGCGGGAGGTACCGGGGAGCTGTTTTTT
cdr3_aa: CASSTLAGGTGELFF

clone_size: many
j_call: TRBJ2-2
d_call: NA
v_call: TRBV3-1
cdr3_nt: TGTGCCAGCAGCCACCTACTGGGGGGTTCCGGGGAGCTGTTTTTT
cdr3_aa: CASSHLLGGSGELFF

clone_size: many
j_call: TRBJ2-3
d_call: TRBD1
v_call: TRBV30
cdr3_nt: TGTGCCTGGAGTGTAGAGACAGGGGGCAGAAATACGCAGTATTTT
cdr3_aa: CAWSVETGGRNTQYF

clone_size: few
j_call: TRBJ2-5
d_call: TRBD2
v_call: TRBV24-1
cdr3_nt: TGTGCCACCAGTGATCCCCGCGCGGGGGGCCGCGAGACCCAGTACTTC
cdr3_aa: CATSDPRAGGRETQYF

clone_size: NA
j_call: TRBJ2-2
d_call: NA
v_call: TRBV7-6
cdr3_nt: TGTGCCAGCAGCTCCTCCCCCCCGGGCCCCGGCCTCACCGGGGAGCTGTTTTTT
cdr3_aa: CASSSSPPGPGLTGELFF

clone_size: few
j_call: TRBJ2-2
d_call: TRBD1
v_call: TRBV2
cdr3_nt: TGTGCCATAGGACAGGGGAGGAACACCGGGGAGCTGTTTTTT
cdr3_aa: CAIGQGRNTGELFF

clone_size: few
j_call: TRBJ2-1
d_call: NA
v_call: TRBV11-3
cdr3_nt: TGTGCCAGCAGCTTAAAATTCCGGGAGTTCAATGAGCAGTTCTTC
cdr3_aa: CASSLKFREFNEQFF

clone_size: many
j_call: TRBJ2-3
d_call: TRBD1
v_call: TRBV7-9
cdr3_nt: TGTGCCAGCAGCTTAGGCAGGGGGCGCCTCACCGATACGCAGTATTTT
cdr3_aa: CASSLGRGRLTDTQYF

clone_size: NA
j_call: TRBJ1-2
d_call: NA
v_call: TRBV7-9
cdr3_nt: TGTGCCAGCCTCACAAGAAATGGCTACACCTTC
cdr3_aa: CASLTRNGYTF

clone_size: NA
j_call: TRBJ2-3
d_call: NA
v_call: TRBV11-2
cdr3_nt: TGTGCCAGCAGCTTAGGATGGGGACAACTTTTCACAGATACGCAGTATTTT
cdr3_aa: CASSLGWGQLFTDTQYF

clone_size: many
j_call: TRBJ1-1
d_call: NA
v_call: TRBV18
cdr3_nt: TGTGCCAGCTCACCACCGATGCAGAGTTTGAACACTGAAGCTTTCTTT
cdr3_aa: CASSPPMQSLNTEAFF

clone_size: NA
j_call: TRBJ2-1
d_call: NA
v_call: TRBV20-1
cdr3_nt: TGCAGTGCTAGCCCCAGGACGGCGAACTCCTACAATGAGCAGTTCTTC
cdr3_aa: CSASPRTANSYNEQFF

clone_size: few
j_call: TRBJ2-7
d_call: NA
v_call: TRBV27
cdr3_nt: TGTGCCAGCAGAGTAGGGCTGCCGGCCTACGAGCAGTACTTC
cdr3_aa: CASRVGLPAYEQYF

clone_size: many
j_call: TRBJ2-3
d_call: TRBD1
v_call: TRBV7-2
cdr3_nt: TGTGCCAGCAGCTTAGAGCCAGGGGGCTCTACGCAGTATTTT
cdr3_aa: CASSLEPGGSTQYF

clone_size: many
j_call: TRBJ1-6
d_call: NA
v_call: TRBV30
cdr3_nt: TGTGCCTGGAGTGTACAGAGGACAGCGTCATATAATTCACCCCTCCACTTT
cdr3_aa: CAWSVQRTASYNSPLHF